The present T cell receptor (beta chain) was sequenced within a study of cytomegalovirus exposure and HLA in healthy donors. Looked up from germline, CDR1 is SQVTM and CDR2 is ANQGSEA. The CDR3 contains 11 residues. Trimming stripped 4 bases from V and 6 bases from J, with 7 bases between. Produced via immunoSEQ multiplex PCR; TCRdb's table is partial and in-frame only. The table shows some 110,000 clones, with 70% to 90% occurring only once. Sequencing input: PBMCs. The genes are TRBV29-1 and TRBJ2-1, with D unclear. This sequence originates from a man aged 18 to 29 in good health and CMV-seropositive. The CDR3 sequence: CSVVFRNEQFF. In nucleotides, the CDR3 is TGCAGCGTTGTGTTCCGCAATGAGCAGTTCTTC.